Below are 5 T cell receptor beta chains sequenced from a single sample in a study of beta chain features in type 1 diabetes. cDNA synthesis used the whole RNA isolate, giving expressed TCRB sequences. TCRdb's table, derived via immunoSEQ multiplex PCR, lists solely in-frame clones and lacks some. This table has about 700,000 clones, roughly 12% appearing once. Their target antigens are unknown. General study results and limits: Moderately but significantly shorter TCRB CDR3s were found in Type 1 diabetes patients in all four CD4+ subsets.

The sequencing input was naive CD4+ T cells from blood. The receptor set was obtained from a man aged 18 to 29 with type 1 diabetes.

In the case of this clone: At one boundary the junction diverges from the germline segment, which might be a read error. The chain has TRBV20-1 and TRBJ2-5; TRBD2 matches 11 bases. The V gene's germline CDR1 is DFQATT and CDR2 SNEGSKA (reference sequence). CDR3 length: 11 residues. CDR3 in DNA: TGCAGTGCCCCGGGACTAGCGGAGCCACACTTC. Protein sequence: CSAPGLAEPHF.

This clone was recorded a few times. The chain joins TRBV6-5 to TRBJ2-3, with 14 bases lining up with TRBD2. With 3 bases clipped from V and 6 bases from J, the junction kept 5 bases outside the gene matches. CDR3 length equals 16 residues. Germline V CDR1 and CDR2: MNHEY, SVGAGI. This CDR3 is CASSYSTSGGADTQYF. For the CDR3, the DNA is TGTGCCAGCAGTTATTCGACTAGCGGGGGGGCGGATACGCAGTATTTT.

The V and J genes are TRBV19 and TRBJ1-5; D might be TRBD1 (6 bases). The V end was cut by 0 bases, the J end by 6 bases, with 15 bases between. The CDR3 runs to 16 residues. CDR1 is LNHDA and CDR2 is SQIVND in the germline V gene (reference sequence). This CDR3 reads CASSIEGAGATQPQHF. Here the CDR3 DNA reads TGTGCCAGTAGTATAGAGGGGGCCGGGGCAACTCAGCCCCAGCATTTT.

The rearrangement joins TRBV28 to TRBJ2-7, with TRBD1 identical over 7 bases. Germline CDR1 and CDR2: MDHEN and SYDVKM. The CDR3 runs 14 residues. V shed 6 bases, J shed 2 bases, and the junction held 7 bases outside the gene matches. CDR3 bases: TGTGCCAGCAGGTCGACAGGGCCGACCTACGAGCAGTACTTC. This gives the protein CASRSTGPTYEQYF.

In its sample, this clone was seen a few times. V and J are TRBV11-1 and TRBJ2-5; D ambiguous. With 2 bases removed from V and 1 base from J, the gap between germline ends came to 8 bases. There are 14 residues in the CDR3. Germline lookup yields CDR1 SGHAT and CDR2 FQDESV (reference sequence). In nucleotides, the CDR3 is TGTGCCAGCAGCTTACAGGCACGCCAAGAGACCCAGTACTTC. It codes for CASSLQARQETQYF.